This TCR beta chain comes out of a study of shared clonotypes between healthy human individuals. Study information: Samples came from two female and a few male donors aged 18 to 49. Study conclusions and caveats: Non-shared clonotypes had lower generation probabilities than those shared by all four donors. Blood was the only sampled material, and tissue repertoires likely differ.

In replicate PCRs of sorted subsets, around 0.2 ug DNA, some 28,000 T cell genomes, was used. Clones were read by immunoSEQ multiplex PCR, and TCRdb kept only the in-frame ones, dropping some. The table lists 2 million or so clones, about 95% of them singletons, with roughly 1.1% in the top ten. This CDR3 is 16 amino acids long. The germline V gene encodes CDR1 PRHDT and CDR2 FYEKMQ (reference sequence). Trimming removed 0 bases from V and 2 bases from J; junction bases left unmatched: 2. The sample holds one count of this clone. No antigen is known for it. Naive CD8 populations comprised CD45RO-negative cells positively selected for CCR7, excluding terminally differentiated effector memory CD45RA+ cells.

The gene calls are TRBV13 and TRBJ2-4; 9 bases map to TRBD2. Sequences were obtained from naive CD8+ T cells sorted from blood. This clonotype originated in a man aged 18 to 30 in good health. CDR3 DNA: TGTGCCAGCAGCTTAGGCCCTAGCGGGACCAAAAACATTCAGTACTTC. It specifies CASSLGPSGTKNIQYF.